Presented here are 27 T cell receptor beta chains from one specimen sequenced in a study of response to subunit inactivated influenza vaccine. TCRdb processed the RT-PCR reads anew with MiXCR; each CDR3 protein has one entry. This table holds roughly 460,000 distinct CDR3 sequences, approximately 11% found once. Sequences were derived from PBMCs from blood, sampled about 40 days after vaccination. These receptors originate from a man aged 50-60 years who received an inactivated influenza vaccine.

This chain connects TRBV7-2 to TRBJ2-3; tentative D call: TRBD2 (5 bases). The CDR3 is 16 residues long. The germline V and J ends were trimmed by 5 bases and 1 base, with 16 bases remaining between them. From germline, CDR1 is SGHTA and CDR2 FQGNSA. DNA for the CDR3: TGTGCCAGCAGCCCGCCTAGCCGTCCGGGCACAGATACGCAGTATTTT. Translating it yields CASSPPSRPGTDTQYF.

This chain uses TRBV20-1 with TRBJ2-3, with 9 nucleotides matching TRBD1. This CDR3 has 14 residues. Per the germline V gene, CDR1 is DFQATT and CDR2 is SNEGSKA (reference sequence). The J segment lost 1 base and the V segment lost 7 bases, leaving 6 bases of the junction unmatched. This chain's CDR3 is CSEIQGAGTDTQYF. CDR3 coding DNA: TGCAGTGAAATACAGGGGGCTGGCACAGATACGCAGTATTTT.

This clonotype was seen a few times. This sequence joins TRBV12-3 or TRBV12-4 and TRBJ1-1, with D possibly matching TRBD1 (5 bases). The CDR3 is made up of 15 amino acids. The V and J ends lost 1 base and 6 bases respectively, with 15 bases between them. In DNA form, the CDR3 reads TGTGCCAGCAGTTTAGTTGGGGGGGGAGGATCTGAAGCTTTCTTT. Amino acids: CASSLVGGGGSEAFF.

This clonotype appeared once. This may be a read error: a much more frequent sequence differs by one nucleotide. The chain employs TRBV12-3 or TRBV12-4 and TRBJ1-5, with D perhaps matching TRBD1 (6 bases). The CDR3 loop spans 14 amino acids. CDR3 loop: CASTRWGAVEPQQF. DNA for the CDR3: TGTGCCAGCACTAGATGGGGGGCTGTGGAGCCCCAGCAATTT.

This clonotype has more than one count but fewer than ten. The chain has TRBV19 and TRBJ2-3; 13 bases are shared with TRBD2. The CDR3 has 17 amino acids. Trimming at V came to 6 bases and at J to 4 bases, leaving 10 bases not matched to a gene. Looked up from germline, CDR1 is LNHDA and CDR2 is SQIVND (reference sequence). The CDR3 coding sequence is TGTGCCAGTAGCCCGATATATGGGACTAGCGGGGCAGATACGCAGTATTTT. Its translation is CASSPIYGTSGADTQYF.

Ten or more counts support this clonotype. DNA for the CDR3: TGTGCCACAGGGGACAGGGGGCAGAAGACCCAGTACTTC. As protein: CATGDRGQKTQYF. The rearrangement links TRBV24-1 to TRBJ2-5, with 12 bases lining up with TRBD1. J gave up 6 bases and V 10 bases, and 5 bases lay outside the gene matches. The CDR3 is made up of 13 amino acids. Germline V gene lookup returns CDR1 KGHDR and CDR2 SFDVKD.

The CDR3: CASIRGFGNTEAFF. For the CDR3, the DNA is TGTGCCAGCATCAGGGGTTTCGGGAACACTGAAGCTTTCTTT. The chain uses TRBV27 and TRBJ1-1, with TRBD1 as a possible D gene (6 bases). Trimming removed 7 bases from V and 1 base from J, with 13 bases in between. Germline V lookup: CDR1 MNHEY, CDR2 SMNVEV (reference sequence). This CDR3 has 14 amino acids.

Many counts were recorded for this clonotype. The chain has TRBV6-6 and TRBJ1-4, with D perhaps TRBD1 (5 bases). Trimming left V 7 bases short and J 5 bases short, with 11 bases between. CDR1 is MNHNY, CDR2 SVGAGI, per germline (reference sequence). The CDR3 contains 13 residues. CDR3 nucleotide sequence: TGTGCCAGCACAGGGTCTAAAAATGAAAAACTGTTTTTT. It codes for CASTGSKNEKLFF.

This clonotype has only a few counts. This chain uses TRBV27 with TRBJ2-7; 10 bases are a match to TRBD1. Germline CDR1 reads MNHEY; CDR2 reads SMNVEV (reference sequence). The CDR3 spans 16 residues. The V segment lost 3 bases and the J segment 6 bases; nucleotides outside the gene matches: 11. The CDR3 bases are TGTGCCAGCAGTTTTGTGGCCGGGACAGGGGTACGCGAGCAGTACTTC. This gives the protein CASSFVAGTGVREQYF.

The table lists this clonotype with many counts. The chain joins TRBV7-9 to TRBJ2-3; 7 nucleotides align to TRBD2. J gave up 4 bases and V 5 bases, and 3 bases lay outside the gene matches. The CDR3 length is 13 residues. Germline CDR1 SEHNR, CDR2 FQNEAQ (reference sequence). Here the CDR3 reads CASSAAGADTQYF. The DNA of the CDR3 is TGTGCCAGCAGCGCGGCGGGGGCAGATACGCAGTATTTT.

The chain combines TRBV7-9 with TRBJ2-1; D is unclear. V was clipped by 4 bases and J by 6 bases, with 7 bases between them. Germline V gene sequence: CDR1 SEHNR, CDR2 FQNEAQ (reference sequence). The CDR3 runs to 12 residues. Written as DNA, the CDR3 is TGTGCCAGCAGCTCATCCCCCAATGAGCAGTTCTTC. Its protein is CASSSSPNEQFF. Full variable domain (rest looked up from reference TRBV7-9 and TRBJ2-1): DTGVSQNPRHKITKRGQNVTFRCDPISEHNRLYWYRQTLGQGPEFLTYFQNEAQLEKSRLLSDRFSAERPKGSFSTLEIQRTEQGDSAMYLCASSSSPNEQFFGPGTRLTVL.

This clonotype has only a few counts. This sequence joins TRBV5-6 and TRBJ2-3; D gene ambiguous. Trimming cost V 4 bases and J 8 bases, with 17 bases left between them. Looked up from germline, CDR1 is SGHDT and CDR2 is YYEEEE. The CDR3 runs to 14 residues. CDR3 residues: CASSAGLTQVTQYF. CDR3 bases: TGTGCCAGCAGCGCCGGCCTTACCCAGGTTACGCAGTATTTT.

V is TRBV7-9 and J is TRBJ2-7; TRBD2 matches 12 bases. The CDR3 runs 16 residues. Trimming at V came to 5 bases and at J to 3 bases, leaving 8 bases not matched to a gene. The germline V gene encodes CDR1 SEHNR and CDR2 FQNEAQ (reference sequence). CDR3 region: CASSPGLAGTFYEQYF. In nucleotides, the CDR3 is TGTGCCAGCAGCCCTGGACTAGCGGGAACCTTCTACGAGCAGTACTTC.

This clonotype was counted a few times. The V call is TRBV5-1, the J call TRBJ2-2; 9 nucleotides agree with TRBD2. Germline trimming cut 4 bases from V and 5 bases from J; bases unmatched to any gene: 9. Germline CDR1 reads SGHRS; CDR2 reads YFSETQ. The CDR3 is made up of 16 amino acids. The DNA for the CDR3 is TGCGCCAGCAGCCCCCCCGGCGGGAGGGGAACCGGGGAGCTGTTTTTT. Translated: CASSPPGGRGTGELFF.

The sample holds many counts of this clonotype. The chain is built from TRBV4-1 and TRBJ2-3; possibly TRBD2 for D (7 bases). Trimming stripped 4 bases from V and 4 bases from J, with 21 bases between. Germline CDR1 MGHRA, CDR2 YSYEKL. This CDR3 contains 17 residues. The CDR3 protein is CASSLRGGGGNPDTQYF. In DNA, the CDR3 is TGCGCCAGCAGCCTTAGGGGCGGGGGCGGAAACCCAGATACGCAGTATTTT.

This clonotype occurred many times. The CDR3 region is CASLKRGGGDTQYF. The CDR3 DNA is TGTGCCAGCCTGAAGCGGGGGGGCGGAGATACGCAGTATTTT. The chain is built from TRBV3-1 and TRBJ2-3, with 10 bases matching TRBD2. CDR1 and CDR2 (germline): LGHDT, YNNKEL (reference sequence). This CDR3 is 14 amino acids long. Losses at the gene ends were 8 bases for V and 5 bases for J; bases not matched to a gene: 7.

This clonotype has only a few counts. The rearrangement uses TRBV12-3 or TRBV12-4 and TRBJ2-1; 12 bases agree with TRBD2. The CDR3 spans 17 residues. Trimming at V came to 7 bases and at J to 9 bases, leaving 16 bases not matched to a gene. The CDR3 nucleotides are TGTGCCAGCACCTATTTTTCTAGCGGGGGGGGAAGAGGTGAGCAGTTCTTC. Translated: CASTYFSSGGGRGEQFF.

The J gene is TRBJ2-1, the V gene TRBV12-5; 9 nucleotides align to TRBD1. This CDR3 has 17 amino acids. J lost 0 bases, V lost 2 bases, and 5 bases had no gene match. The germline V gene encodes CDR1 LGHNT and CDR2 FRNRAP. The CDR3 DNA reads TGTGCTAGTGGTTTGCGACAGGGGGTGGGCTCCTACAATGAGCAGTTCTTC. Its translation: CASGLRQGVGSYNEQFF.

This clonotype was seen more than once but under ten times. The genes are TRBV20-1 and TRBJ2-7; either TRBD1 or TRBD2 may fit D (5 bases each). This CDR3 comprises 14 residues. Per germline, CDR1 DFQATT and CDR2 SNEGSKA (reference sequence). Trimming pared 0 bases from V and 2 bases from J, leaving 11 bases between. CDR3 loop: CSARDRGLTYEQYF. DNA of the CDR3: TGCAGTGCTAGAGATCGGGGCCTGACCTACGAGCAGTACTTC.

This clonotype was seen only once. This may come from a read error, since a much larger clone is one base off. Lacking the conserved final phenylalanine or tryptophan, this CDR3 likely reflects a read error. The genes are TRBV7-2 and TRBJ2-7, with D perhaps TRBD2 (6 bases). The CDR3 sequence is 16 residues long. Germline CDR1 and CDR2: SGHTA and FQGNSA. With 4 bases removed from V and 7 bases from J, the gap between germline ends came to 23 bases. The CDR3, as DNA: TGTGCCAGCAGCTCCCGGAAGGTTGCTAGCGTTGGTGAGCAGTACATC. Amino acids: CASSSRKVASVGEQYI.

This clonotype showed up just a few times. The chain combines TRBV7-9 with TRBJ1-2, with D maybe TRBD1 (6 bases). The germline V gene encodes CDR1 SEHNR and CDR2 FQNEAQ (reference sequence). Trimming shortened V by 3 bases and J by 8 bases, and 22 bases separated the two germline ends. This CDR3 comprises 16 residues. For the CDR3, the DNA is TGTGCCAGCAGCTTCAAGGGGGAGGAGGCAGCGAGGGGCTACACCTTC. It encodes CASSFKGEEAARGYTF. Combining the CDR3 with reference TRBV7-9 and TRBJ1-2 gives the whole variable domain DTGVSQNPRHKITKRGQNVTFRCDPISEHNRLYWYRQTLGQGPEFLTYFQNEAQLEKSRLLSDRFSAERPKGSFSTLEIQRTEQGDSAMYLCASSFKGEEAARGYTFGSGTRLTVV.

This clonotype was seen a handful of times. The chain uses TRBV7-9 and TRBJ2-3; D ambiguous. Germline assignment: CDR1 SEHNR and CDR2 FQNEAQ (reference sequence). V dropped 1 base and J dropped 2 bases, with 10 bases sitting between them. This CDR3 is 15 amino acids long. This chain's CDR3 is CASSLVGQLTDTQYF. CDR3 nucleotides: TGTGCCAGCAGCTTAGTGGGCCAACTCACAGATACGCAGTATTTT.

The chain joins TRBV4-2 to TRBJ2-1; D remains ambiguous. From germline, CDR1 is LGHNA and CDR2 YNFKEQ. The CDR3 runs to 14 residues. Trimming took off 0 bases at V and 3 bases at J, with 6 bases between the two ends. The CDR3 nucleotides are TGTGCCAGCAGCCAAGATTACAGCTACAATGAGCAGTTCTTC. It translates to CASSQDYSYNEQFF.

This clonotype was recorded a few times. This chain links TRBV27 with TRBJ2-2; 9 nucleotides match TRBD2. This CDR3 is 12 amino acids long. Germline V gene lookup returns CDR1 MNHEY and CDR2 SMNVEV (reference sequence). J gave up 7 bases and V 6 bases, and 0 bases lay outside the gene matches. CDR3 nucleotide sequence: TGTGCCAGCAGGCGGGAGGGCGGGGAGCTGTTTTTT. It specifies CASRREGGELFF.

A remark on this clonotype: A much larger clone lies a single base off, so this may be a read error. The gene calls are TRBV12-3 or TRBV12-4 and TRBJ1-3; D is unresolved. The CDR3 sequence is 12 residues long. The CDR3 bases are TGTGCCAGCGGGTACTCTGGAAACGCCATATATTTT. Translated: CASGYSGNAIYF.

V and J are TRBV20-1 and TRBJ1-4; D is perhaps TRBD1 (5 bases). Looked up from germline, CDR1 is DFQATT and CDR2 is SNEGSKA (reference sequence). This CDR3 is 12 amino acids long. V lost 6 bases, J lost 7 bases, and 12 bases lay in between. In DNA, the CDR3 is TGCAGTGCCGCGCAGGGAGGTGAAAAACTGTTTTTT. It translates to CSAAQGGEKLFF.

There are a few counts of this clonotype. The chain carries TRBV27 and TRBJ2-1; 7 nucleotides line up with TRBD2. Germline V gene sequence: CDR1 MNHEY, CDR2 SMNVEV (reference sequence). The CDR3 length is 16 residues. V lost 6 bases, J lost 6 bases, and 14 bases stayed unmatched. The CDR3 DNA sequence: TGTGCCAGCAGGACGCCCATGCGGGAGTGGTCCAATGAGCAGTTCTTC. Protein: CASRTPMREWSNEQFF.